These T cell receptor beta chains were read from a single sample in a study of blood T cell repertoires in COVID-19. TCRdb keeps only in-frame clones here, not all; method: immunoSEQ multiplex PCR. The table includes 93,000 or so clones, approximately 89% detected once. The sample was peripheral blood. These receptors were taken from a woman at least 80 years old in a cohort sampled during active COVID-19. The CDR3 runs from the conserved cysteine through the conserved F or W. The D gene is left open where the match is weak. Expanded clones are given a class, and other clones once, few, many or no size at all.

D	J	size	V	DNA	CDR3
TRBD1	TRBJ2-7	-	TRBV18	TGTGCCAGCTCACCACCGTCAGGGGGCGCGGGATTCTACGAGCAGTACTTC	CASSPPSGGAGFYEQYF
TRBD2	TRBJ2-1	-	TRBV4-2	TGTGCCAGCAGCCCCCCGGGGAGGGAGCCGGGAAATGAGCAGTTCTTC	CASSPPGREPGNEQFF
-	TRBJ1-3	-	TRBV12-3/TRBV12-4	TGTGCCAGCAGGAAGACTATTTGGGACACCATATATTTT	CASRKTIWDTIYF
TRBD2	TRBJ2-7	-	TRBV28	TGTGCCAGCAGGCCGCCGACTAGCGAGTCCTACGAGCAGTACTTC	CASRPPTSESYEQYF
TRBD1	TRBJ2-1	few	TRBV5-1	TGCGCCAGCAGATATACAGGGGATTCCTACAATGAGCAGTTCTTC	CASRYTGDSYNEQFF
-	TRBJ1-3	-	TRBV3-1/TRBV3-2	TGTGCCAGCACCGAGAGACAGGCCGGAAACACCATATATTTT	CASTERQAGNTIYF
-	TRBJ2-5	once	TRBV19	TGTGCCAGTACCACCCAGGAGGGGGGGGGCATGGAGACCCAGTACTTC	CASTTQEGGGMETQYF
-	TRBJ1-2	-	TRBV5-4	TGTGCCAGCAGCCTACGGGGTCTAGCTAACTATGGCTACACCTTC	CASSLRGLANYGYTF
-	TRBJ2-5	-	TRBV5-1	TGCGCCAGCAGCTTAGCGCAACTCCAAGAGACCCAGTACTTC	CASSLAQLQETQYF
-	TRBJ2-7	-	TRBV3-1/TRBV3-2	TGTGCCAGCGGGGGGACGGGCCTACAGCAGTACTTC	CASGGTGLQQYF
TRBD1	TRBJ1-1	-	TRBV19	TGTGCCACGGGGACAGGGAACACTGAAGCTTTCTTT	CATGTGNTEAFF
TRBD1	TRBJ2-3	-	TRBV6-5	TGTGCCAGCAGGGGACAGTACTATACGCAGTATTTT	CASRGQYYTQYF
TRBD2	TRBJ2-3	-	TRBV5-5	TGTGCCAGCAGCTTTGAACTAGCGTTGTCAGATACGCAGTATTTT	CASSFELALSDTQYF
TRBD1	TRBJ2-2	once	TRBV7-9	TGTGCCAGCAGCTCCCCCGGGACAGGGGGCACCGGGGAGCTGTTTTTT	CASSSPGTGGTGELFF
-	TRBJ2-7	-	TRBV9	TGTGCCAGCAGCGTAGGGCAGGCGAGTCATTACGAGCAGTACTTC	CASSVGQASHYEQYF
-	TRBJ1-1	few	TRBV7-2	TGTGCCAGCAGCCCGGAGACCACCGGGGCTTTCTTT	CASSPETTGAFF
-	TRBJ2-1	-	TRBV5-4	TGTGCCAGCAGCTTGGCAGGGCCTAGCTCCTACAATGAGCAGTTCTTC	CASSLAGPSSYNEQFF
-	TRBJ2-7	-	TRBV21-1	TGTGCCAGCAGCAAAGGGGGGCGGGAGGACTCCTACGAGCAGTACTTC	CASSKGGREDSYEQYF
-	TRBJ2-1	-	TRBV28	TGTGCCAGCGTCCGACCGTCAGGCTCCTACAATGAGCAGTTCTTC	CASVRPSGSYNEQFF
-	TRBJ1-6	-	TRBV2	TGTGCCAGCAGTGTAGCAGGGAGTAATAATTCACCCCTCCACTTT	CASSVAGSNNSPLHF
-	TRBJ1-1	-	TRBV7-6	TGTGCCAGCAGCTTAGCGACAGCGGGGGTCAACACTGAAGCTTTCTTT	CASSLATAGVNTEAFF
-	TRBJ2-2	-	TRBV5-1	TGCGCCAGCAGCTCGTCCGGGTCCACCGGGGAGCTGTTTTTT	CASSSSGSTGELFF
TRBD2	TRBJ2-1	-	TRBV7-6	TGTGCCAGCAGCTCCCCACTAGCGGGAGGGTGGGAGCAGTTCTTC	CASSSPLAGGWEQFF
TRBD1	TRBJ2-7	-	TRBV5-1	TGCGCCAGCAGTTCGACAGGGAACTACGAGCAGTACTTC	CASSSTGNYEQYF
TRBD1	TRBJ2-7	few	TRBV5-1	TGCGCCAGCAGCTCCGGACAGGACGCCTACGAGCAGTACTTC	CASSSGQDAYEQYF
TRBD1	TRBJ1-2	-	TRBV7-9	TGTGCCAGCAGCGGGGACCGGGACAGGGCATTCGGTGGCTACACCTTC	CASSGDRDRAFGGYTF
TRBD2	TRBJ2-2	-	TRBV15	TGTGCCACCAGCGGGCTGACTAGCGGGAACACCGGGGAGCTGTTTTTT	CATSGLTSGNTGELFF
-	TRBJ1-1	-	TRBV12-3/TRBV12-4	TGTGCCAGCAGTCCACTCCGGGGGACTGAAGCTTTCTTT	CASSPLRGTEAFF
-	TRBJ1-5	once	TRBV21-1	TGTGCCAGCAGCAAATCGGGGGGGCCCCAGCATTTT	CASSKSGGPQHF
TRBD1	TRBJ1-5	-	TRBV28	TGTGCCAGCAGCTTACCGGGACAGGGGGCCCAGCCCCAGCATTTT	CASSLPGQGAQPQHF
-	TRBJ2-2	-	TRBV3-1/TRBV3-2	TGTGCCAGCAGCCAAGGACTAGAGAACACCGGGGAGCTGTTTTTT	CASSQGLENTGELFF
TRBD1	TRBJ2-5	-	TRBV19	TGTGCCAGTACCGAGACCGGGACAGGGGGCGGGGAGACCCAGTACTTC	CASTETGTGGGETQYF
TRBD2	TRBJ2-7	-	TRBV3-1/TRBV3-2	TGTGCCAGCGGGGGAGGGAGCAACGAGCAGTACTTC	CASGGGSNEQYF
TRBD1	TRBJ1-2	-	TRBV14	TGTGCCAGCAGCCGGGACAGGGCTTTATTTACCTTC	CASSRDRALFTF
-	TRBJ1-1	-	TRBV5-5	TGTGCCAGCAGCTTAGCGACTGAAGCTTTCTTT	CASSLATEAFF
-	TRBJ2-1	-	TRBV27	TGTGCCAGCAGTATCTTCAATGAGCAGTTCTTC	CASSIFNEQFF
TRBD1	TRBJ2-2	-	TRBV6-4	TGTGCCAGTAGGAGGGGCCCGGGACAGGGCAACACCGGGGAGCTGTTTTTT	CASRRGPGQGNTGELFF
-	TRBJ2-5	-	TRBV28	TGTGCCAGCAGTTTAGCTCAGGGTGGGGAGACCCAGTACTTC	CASSLAQGGETQYF
-	TRBJ2-1	-	TRBV28	TGTGCCAGCAGTCCCCTTCCCCGCGGTGAGCAGTTCTTC	CASSPLPRGEQFF
-	TRBJ1-3	-	TRBV6-5	TGTGCCAGCAAGAGGGTTGGGCAGGGGGGAAACACCATATATTTT	CASKRVGQGGNTIYF
TRBD1	TRBJ2-3	-	TRBV24-1	TGTGCCACCAGTGACCCGACAGGGGGAGGTGCAGATACGCAGTATTTT	CATSDPTGGGADTQYF
-	TRBJ2-7	-	TRBV7-9	TGTGCCAGCAGCAGCGACAGGTCCTACGAGCAGTACTTC	CASSSDRSYEQYF
TRBD1	TRBJ1-2	-	TRBV28	TGTGCCAGCAGTTTGGTTGGACAGGGACGATATGGCTACACCTTC	CASSLVGQGRYGYTF
TRBD1	TRBJ2-5	once	TRBV6-5	TGTGCCAGCAGTTACCGCAGGGGGAGACCCCAGTACTTC	CASSYRRGRPQYF
TRBD2	TRBJ2-7	once	TRBV11-2	TGTGCCAGCAGTTGGGCGCGGTCTAGCGGGAGGCTTCCCCTCTCCGAGCAGTACTTC	CASSWARSSGRLPLSEQYF
TRBD2	TRBJ2-7	once	TRBV3-1/TRBV3-2	TGTGCCAGCAGCCAAGCTAGGACTAGCGGGACACGATTCTACGAGCAGTACTTC	CASSQARTSGTRFYEQYF